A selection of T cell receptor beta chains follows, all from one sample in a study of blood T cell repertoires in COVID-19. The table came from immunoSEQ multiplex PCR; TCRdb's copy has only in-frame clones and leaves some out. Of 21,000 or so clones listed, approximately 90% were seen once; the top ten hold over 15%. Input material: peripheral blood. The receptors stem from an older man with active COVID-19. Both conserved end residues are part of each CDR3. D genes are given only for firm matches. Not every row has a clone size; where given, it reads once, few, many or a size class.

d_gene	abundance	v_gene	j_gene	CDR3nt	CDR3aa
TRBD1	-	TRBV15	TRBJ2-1	TGTGCCACCAGCAGAGATGTCGCAGGGGGACGGGGTGAGCAGTTCTTC	CATSRDVAGGRGEQFF
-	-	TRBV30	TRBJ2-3	TGTGCCTGGAGTCCCTTTGGACGGGCGGGGGATACGCAGTATTTT	CAWSPFGRAGDTQYF
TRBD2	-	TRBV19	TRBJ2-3	TGTGCCAGTAGTATTACTAGCGGAGGCACAGATACGCAGTATTTT	CASSITSGGTDTQYF
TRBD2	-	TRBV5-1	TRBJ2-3	TGCGCCAGCAGCTCAGGGGGGCTTGCGGGAGGGCCCGCCACAGATACGCAGTATTTT	CASSSGGLAGGPATDTQYF
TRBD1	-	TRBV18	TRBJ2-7	TGTGCCAGCTCACCAGGGACAGGCCTCGACTCTCCCTCCTACGAGCAGTACTTC	CASSPGTGLDSPSYEQYF
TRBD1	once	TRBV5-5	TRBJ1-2	TGTGCCAGCAGCTTGGAGGGGGCAGACACCTTC	CASSLEGADTF
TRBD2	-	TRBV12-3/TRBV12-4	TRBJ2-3	TGTGCCACCCGGGAGGTCACAGATACGCAGTATTTT	CATREVTDTQYF
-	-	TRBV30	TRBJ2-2	TGTGCCTGGAACCCGGGACTCCCAAACACCGGGGAGCTGTTTTTT	CAWNPGLPNTGELFF
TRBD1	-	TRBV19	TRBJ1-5	TGTGCCAGTAGTGGACAGGGGGGGAATCAGCCCCAGCATTTT	CASSGQGGNQPQHF
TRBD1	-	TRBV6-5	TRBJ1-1	TGTGCCAGCAGTCCGCTTCGGACAGGAGACACTGAAGCTTTCTTT	CASSPLRTGDTEAFF
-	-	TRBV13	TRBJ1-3	TGTGCCAGCAGCTGGTCGAGCTCTGGAAACACCATATATTTT	CASSWSSSGNTIYF
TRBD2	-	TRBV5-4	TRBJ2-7	TGTGCCAGCAGGGGGGGACTAGCGGGAGAAGGCGAGCAGTACTTC	CASRGGLAGEGEQYF
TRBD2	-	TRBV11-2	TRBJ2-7	TGTGCCAGCAGCCAGTTGGGCGGGACTAGGTCAACCTACGAGCAGTACTTC	CASSQLGGTRSTYEQYF
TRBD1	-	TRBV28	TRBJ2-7	TGTGCCAGCAGTTTTTCGGGACAGGGCTCCTACGAGCAGTACTTC	CASSFSGQGSYEQYF
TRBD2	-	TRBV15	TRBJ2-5	TGTGCCACCAGCAGAGAGCTAGCGGGGGGAAATCTTCAAGAGACCCAGTACTTC	CATSRELAGGNLQETQYF
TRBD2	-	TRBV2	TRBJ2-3	TGTGCCAGCAGTGCGAGCGGGAGTCACGCAGATACGCAGTATTTT	CASSASGSHADTQYF
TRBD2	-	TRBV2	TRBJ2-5	TGTGCCAGCAGCACCAGCGGGGCTCTAGCGGGGAGTTTAGAGACCCAGTACTTC	CASSTSGALAGSLETQYF
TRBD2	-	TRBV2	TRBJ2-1	TGTGCCAGCAGTGTTTCTGGGCTAGCGGGAACGAATGAGCAGTTCTTC	CASSVSGLAGTNEQFF
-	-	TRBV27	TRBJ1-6	TGTGCCAGCAGTTTCCGCCAACAGAATTCACCCCTCCACTTT	CASSFRQQNSPLHF
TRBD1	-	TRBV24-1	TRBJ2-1	TGTGCCACCAGTGATCCAGGGGGTAGCTCCTACAATGAGCAGTTCTTC	CATSDPGGSSYNEQFF
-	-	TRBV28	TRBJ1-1	TGTGCCAGCAGTTTCTTGTACACTGAAGCTTTCTTT	CASSFLYTEAFF
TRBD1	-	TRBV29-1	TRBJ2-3	TGCAGCGCCGAGACAGGGGGCTGGGATGCAGATACGCAGTATTTT	CSAETGGWDADTQYF
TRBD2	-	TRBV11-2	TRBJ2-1	TGTGCCAGCAGCGGTCATACTAGCGGGATCAGCTCCTACAATGAGCAGTTCTTC	CASSGHTSGISSYNEQFF
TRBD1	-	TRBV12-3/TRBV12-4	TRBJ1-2	TGTGCCAGCAGTTCAACAGGGGGCTCTGGCTACACCTTC	CASSSTGGSGYTF
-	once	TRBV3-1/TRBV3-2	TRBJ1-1	TGTGCCAGCGGCGGGGTAAAGACTGAAGCTTTCTTT	CASGGVKTEAFF
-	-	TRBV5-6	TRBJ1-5	TGTGCCAGCAGCGTCGGACTAAATCAGCCCCAGCATTTT	CASSVGLNQPQHF